This T cell receptor (beta chain) was documented in a study of blood T cell repertoires in COVID-19. Looked up from germline, CDR1 is SGHVS and CDR2 is FQNEAQ. There are 17 residues in the CDR3. The junction had 15 bases not matched to a gene; V was cut back by 8 bases and J by 2 bases. Data came from immunoSEQ multiplex PCR; TCRdb stores just in-frame clones and leaves some out. The sample gives roughly 200,000 clones, around 90% of which show up once; less than 8% is in the top ten. The chain links TRBV7-8 to TRBJ2-1; 7 bases agree with TRBD2. Sample: PBMCs or T cells enriched from blood (not recorded which). The receptor was isolated from a man younger than 45 in a cohort exposed to, infected with or recovered from COVID-19 (not recorded which). CDR3: CASRSRSREMPYNEQFF. CDR3 DNA sequence: TGTGCCAGCCGAAGCCGCTCGCGGGAGATGCCCTACAATGAGCAGTTCTTC.